Each of the 10 T cell receptor beta chains below was sequenced from the same sample in a study of cytomegalovirus exposure and HLA in healthy donors. PCR primers comprised 60 Vbeta and 13 Jbeta primers. The protocol was immunoSEQ multiplex PCR, while the TCRdb copy is restricted to in-frame clones and leaves out a portion. The sample contains about 130,000 clones, around three quarters of which appear only once. Input material: PBMCs. Source of these receptors: a man aged 40-55 years in good health and CMV-seropositive.

The rearrangement uses TRBV18 and TRBJ2-5; 8 positions match TRBD1. The length of the CDR3 is 15 residues. Trimming removed 5 bases from V and 11 bases from J; junction bases left unmatched: 16. Per germline, CDR1 KGHSH and CDR2 LQKENI. CDR3 sequence: CASSEGQAGGVEQYF. DNA for the CDR3: TGTGCCAGCTCAGAGGGACAGGCCGGAGGAGTGGAGCAGTACTTC.

The chain joins TRBV5-1 to TRBJ2-7, with D unresolved. The V gene's germline CDR1 is SGHRS and CDR2 YFSETQ. Trimming cost V 4 bases and J 2 bases, with 16 bases left between them. The CDR3 is 15 residues long. The CDR3 bases are TGCGCCAGCAGCCCACCCGAGGTATGGGCCTACGAGCAGTACTTC. Translation gives CASSPPEVWAYEQYF.

The rearrangement joins TRBV2 to TRBJ1-1; TRBD1 agrees at 9 bases. CDR3 length: 14 residues. Trimming cost V 5 bases and J 10 bases; bases outside gene matches: 11. Germline CDR1 and CDR2: SNHLY and FYNNEI. The CDR3: CASSYAGQGLGAFF. The DNA for the CDR3 is TGTGCCAGCAGTTACGCGGGACAGGGATTGGGAGCTTTCTTT.

The chain couples TRBV5-1 to TRBJ2-5; 10 positions match TRBD1. CDR1 and CDR2 (germline): SGHRS, YFSETQ. The CDR3 sequence is 15 residues long. The V gene end was trimmed by 0 bases and the J gene end by 5 bases; junction bases not matched to a gene: 4. Here the CDR3 DNA reads TGCGCCAGCAGCTTGGGACAGGGGGCACGGGAGACCCAGTACTTC. Residues: CASSLGQGARETQYF.

The chain links TRBV7-8 to TRBJ1-5, with 12 bases lining up with TRBD1. Germline V CDR1 and CDR2: SGHVS, FQNEAQ. This CDR3 comprises 17 residues. Trimming took 2 bases from V and 4 from J; bases not matched to a gene: 6. The CDR3 loop reads CASSLRDRGPGNQPQHF. CDR3 nucleotides: TGTGCCAGCAGCTTAAGGGACAGGGGGCCTGGTAATCAGCCCCAGCATTTT.

This sequence joins TRBV29-1 and TRBJ2-1; 8 nucleotides line up with TRBD2. Trimming at V came to 7 bases and at J to 0 bases, leaving 8 bases not matched to a gene. The germline CDR1 and CDR2 sequences are SQVTM and ANQGSEA. The CDR3 has 15 residues. CDR3 bases: TGCAGCGCCAGAAGCGGGAGACGCTCCTACAATGAGCAGTTCTTC. Translating gives CSARSGRRSYNEQFF.

V and J are TRBV19 and TRBJ1-2, with 8 bases identical to TRBD1. The CDR3 covers 19 residues. V lost 6 bases to trimming and J lost 4 bases; unmatched junction nucleotides: 22. Germline V gene lookup returns CDR1 LNHDA and CDR2 SQIVND (reference sequence). This CDR3 reads CASSEEWAARGRRLYGYTF. The CDR3 DNA is TGTGCCAGTAGCGAAGAATGGGCTGCCAGGGGGCGTCGCCTCTATGGCTACACCTTC.

V usage is TRBV7-9 and J usage is TRBJ2-7, with a possible D match to TRBD2 (5 bases). Germline V gene sequence: CDR1 SEHNR, CDR2 FQNEAQ (reference sequence). This CDR3 has 16 amino acids. The V and J ends lost 5 bases and 5 bases respectively, with 22 bases between them. CDR3 nucleotide sequence: TGTGCCAGCAGCCCCCGGACGGACTGGCTTCTCCACGAGCAGTACTTC. This encodes CASSPRTDWLLHEQYF.

This rearrangement joins TRBV5-6 to TRBJ2-5, with 10 bases matching TRBD1. Germline V gives CDR1 SGHDT, CDR2 YYEEEE. This CDR3 contains 14 residues. Losses at the gene ends were 4 bases for V and 5 bases for J; bases not matched to a gene: 5. As DNA, the CDR3 is TGTGCCAGCAGCCTGGGACAGGGGCTGGAGACCCAGTACTTC. It yields the protein CASSLGQGLETQYF.

V gene TRBV6-6 combines with J gene TRBJ2-5; D gene unclear. The CDR3 is made up of 11 amino acids. Germline lookup yields CDR1 MNHNY and CDR2 SVGAGI (reference sequence). V was clipped by 4 bases and J by 5 bases, with 5 bases between them. The CDR3 is CASSWAETQYF. The CDR3, as DNA: TGTGCCAGCAGTTGGGCGGAGACCCAGTACTTC.